What follows is one T cell receptor beta chain and its context. The antigen remains unidentified. The sample originates from a study of post-analysis software for immune sequencing data. Study details: There were relapsing-remitting, secondary progressive and progressive-relapsing multiple sclerosis among the disease courses included.

Overall study results and limits: Five TRBV segments, including TRBV5-6, TRBV5-1 and TRBV20-1, were more frequent in patients than controls. Compared against controls, patients with multiple sclerosis displayed significantly lower normalized Chao1 diversity. The F measure placed samples prepared in the same batch into strongly shared clusters.

Unique molecular identifiers featured in each of the TCR beta cDNA libraries. TCRdb re-called the PCR reads through MiXCR, storing one row per CDR3 protein. The sample contains approximately 440,000 distinct CDR3 sequences, approximately 46% of which appear only once. The CDR3 totals 15 residues. CDR1 is LGHDT, CDR2 YNNKEL, per germline (reference sequence). V trimming: 4 bases; J trimming: 5 bases; junction bases outside the gene matches: 10. The rearrangement joins TRBV3-1 to TRBJ1-1; 7 nucleotides agree with TRBD1. Specimen: blood. The sequence came from a girl between 5 and 17 years old with multiple sclerosis. CDR3 loop: CASSPSLTGRTEAFF. The CDR3 DNA follows: TGTGCCAGCAGCCCATCACTGACAGGGAGGACTGAAGCTTTCTTT. The full variable domain, rest sourced from reference TRBV3-1 and TRBJ1-1, is DTAVSQTPKYLVTQMGNDKSIKCEQNLGHDTMYWYKQDSKKFLKIMFSYNNKELIINETVPNRFSPKSPDKAHLNLHINSLELGDSAVYFCASSPSLTGRTEAFFGQGTRLTVV.